This T cell receptor (beta chain) emerged from a study of beta chain features in type 1 diabetes. Findings of the study overall: A definitive answer on HLA type influencing TCRB rearrangement was not reached here. Patients with Type 1 diabetes showed moderately but significantly shorter TCRB CDR3s in all four CD4+ subsets. It was among patients, rather than healthy donors, that naive, central memory and Treg TCRB repertoires appeared more similar.

Trimming stripped 2 bases from V and 8 bases from J, with 9 bases between. Germline lookup yields CDR1 MNHEY and CDR2 SVGAGI. This CDR3 spans 12 amino acids. A single heparinised draw of about 100 mL on average was taken per donor. Every isolated RNA sample was fully reverse transcribed, so sequencing captured expressed TCRB transcripts. Samples of naive, central memory and regulatory T cells yielded a mean of about 3.5 million reads. TCRdb keeps only in-frame clones here, not all; method: immunoSEQ multiplex PCR. Among some 160,000 clones, approximately 10% were seen once, and the ten largest hold 0.7%. A few counts support this clone. Its antigen is unidentified.

The chain uses TRBV6-5 and TRBJ1-2; possible D gene TRBD1, 6 bases. The sequencing sample was made of central memory CD4+ T cells from blood. The sequence came from a woman under 40 with type 1 diabetes. The DNA for the CDR3 is TGTGCCAGCAGTTACAACAGGGACGGCTACACCTTC. The encoded protein is CASSYNRDGYTF.